This T cell receptor beta chain was sequenced in a study of shared clonotypes between healthy human individuals. Assay used: immunoSEQ multiplex PCR; TCRdb lists only in-frame clones, some missing. The sample lists a few million clones; 93% were seen once. The CDR3 has 15 residues. V dropped 5 bases and J dropped 2 bases, with 16 bases sitting between them. Germline V gene lookup returns CDR1 SGHTA and CDR2 FQGNSA. The source is a man aged 18 to 29 in good health. Some clones in this sample may be carry-over from other donors' samples. Sequenced input: naive CD4+ T cells from PBMCs. The subset denotes: CD45RA+ positively selected. This sequence joins TRBV7-2 and TRBJ2-7; D perhaps matches TRBD1 (6 bases). In DNA form, the CDR3 reads TGTGCCAGCAGCCCTGCCGCGCAGGGGCCCTACGAGCAGTACTTC. Its protein product is CASSPAAQGPYEQYF.